This record looks at one TCR beta chain sequence and its context. V lost 6 bases and J lost 7, with 12 bases in between. Germline V gene sequence: CDR1 MNHNY, CDR2 SVGAGI (reference sequence). There are 12 residues in the CDR3. The sample belongs to a study of T cell responses to AZD1222 COVID-19 vaccine. Here immunoSEQ multiplex PCR was the method, and the copy in TCRdb shows in-frame clones only, minus some. The sample consists of about 97,000 clones, about 89% of them appearing once. The sample was peripheral blood, taken on day 0 of AZD1222 vaccination. The TCR was taken from an adult in good health. V is TRBV6-6 and J is TRBJ1-1; D call uncertain. This CDR3 is CASSPRQNEAFF. CDR3 bases: TGTGCCAGCAGCCCCAGACAAAATGAAGCTTTCTTT.